This T cell receptor beta chain came from a study of blood T cell repertoires in COVID-19. The germline V gene has CDR1 SNHLY and CDR2 FYNNEI. CDR3 length: 18 residues. J lost 1 base, V lost 2 bases, and 12 bases had no gene match. Profiled with immunoSEQ multiplex PCR; TCRdb holds only in-frame clones, not every one. The table shows about 260,000 clones, with 75% to 95% occurring only once. This TCR derives from a person under 30 with COVID-19, enrolled during active disease. The sequencing sample was made of peripheral blood. The rearrangement links TRBV2 to TRBJ2-7, with 9 nucleotides matching TRBD2. For the CDR3, the DNA is TGTGCCAGCAGTGAACCATGGCTAGCGGGACTCTCATCCTACGAGCAGTACTTC. Translating it yields CASSEPWLAGLSSYEQYF.